The 27 T cell receptor beta chains below come from one sample, sequenced in a study of CD8+ T cells in alopecia areata. The authors extracted RNA and reverse transcribed it into cDNA as the sequencing template. Sequencing used immunoSEQ multiplex PCR; TCRdb keeps in-frame clones, though not all of them. The table has about 130,000 clones, around 60% seen once. The input for sequencing was CD4+ T cells sorted from blood, taken at week 0. These receptors all stem from a human donor with alopecia areata.

This clone came up a few times. This sequence joins TRBV14 and TRBJ2-7; D gene uncertain. Germline V CDR1 and CDR2: SGHDN, FVKESK. Trimming cost V 5 bases and J 2 bases, with 13 bases left between them. CDR3 size: 14 residues. CDR3 DNA: TGTGCCAGCAGCTCCCTCGGCAGTGCCTACGAGCAGTACTTC. Encoded protein: CASSSLGSAYEQYF.

The J gene is TRBJ2-3, the V gene TRBV18; TRBD2 agrees at 8 bases. CDR3 length equals 17 residues. V was clipped by 2 bases and J by 0 bases; unmatched bases: 7. The germline V gene encodes CDR1 KGHSH and CDR2 LQKENI. The CDR3 sequence: CASSPFDSGVSTDTQYF. The CDR3, as DNA: TGTGCCAGCTCACCATTCGATAGCGGGGTGAGCACAGATACGCAGTATTTT.

This chain links TRBV20-1 with TRBJ1-1; D gene uncertain. Germline V gene lookup returns CDR1 DFQATT and CDR2 SNEGSKA (reference sequence). Trimming removed 3 bases from V and 7 bases from J, with 9 bases in between. This CDR3 is built from 11 residues. The CDR3 is CSASPQIEAFF. The CDR3 region has the DNA TGCAGTGCTAGTCCCCAGATTGAAGCTTTCTTT.

The chain combines TRBV5-4 with TRBJ1-1; D call uncertain. This CDR3 is 13 amino acids long. Per germline, CDR1 SGHNT and CDR2 YYREEE (reference sequence). V lost 6 bases and J 1 base, leaving 10 bases between the germline ends. The CDR3, as DNA: TGTGCCAGCACCATCGACGGGAACACTGAAGCTTTCTTT. Its translation is CASTIDGNTEAFF.

The genes are TRBV30 and TRBJ1-2; 8 bases match TRBD1. V shed 3 bases, J shed 0 bases, and the junction held 9 bases outside the gene matches. Germline values: CDR1 GTSNPN, CDR2 SVGIG (reference sequence). CDR3 size: 16 residues. CDR3 in DNA: TGTGCCTGGAGCGTTACCCGGACAGGGACTAACTATGGCTACACCTTC. Translating gives CAWSVTRTGTNYGYTF.

The chain joins TRBV7-2 to TRBJ2-4; 7 nucleotides agree with TRBD2. V lost 5 bases, J lost 2 bases, and 6 bases stayed unmatched. This CDR3 contains 15 residues. From germline, CDR1 is SGHTA and CDR2 FQGNSA. CDR3 sequence: CASSPPGGTKNIQYF. In nucleotides, the CDR3 is TGTGCCAGCAGCCCCCCGGGGGGTACCAAAAACATTCAGTACTTC.

V and J are TRBV5-1 and TRBJ2-7, with TRBD2 identical over 8 bases. Trimming at V came to 8 bases and at J to 7 bases, leaving 11 bases not matched to a gene. Germline CDR1 reads SGHRS; CDR2 reads YFSETQ. This CDR3 comprises 13 residues. The chain's CDR3 is CASSGAGDREQYF. Written as DNA, the CDR3 is TGCGCCAGTTCCGGAGCGGGAGACCGGGAGCAGTACTTC.

The genes are TRBV2 and TRBJ2-3; D unclear. The CDR3 has 13 amino acids. Deletions cut 8 bases from V and 1 base from J, with 10 bases between. Germline assignment: CDR1 SNHLY and CDR2 FYNNEI. For the CDR3, the DNA is TGTGCCAGCGAGAAAGACCGCACAGATACGCAGTATTTT. Residues: CASEKDRTDTQYF.

The V gene is TRBV5-6, the J gene TRBJ1-5; the D is unclear. Trimming took 0 bases from V and 8 from J, leaving 12 bases between them. The V gene's germline CDR1 is SGHDT and CDR2 YYEEEE. The CDR3 consists of 14 residues. The CDR3 is CASSLAWTGEPQHF. The CDR3 DNA reads as TGTGCCAGCAGCTTGGCCTGGACTGGCGAGCCCCAGCATTTT.

CDR3 region: CASSLAGTAFYYGYTF. The CDR3 DNA sequence: TGTGCCAGCAGCTTGGCAGGGACGGCCTTCTACTATGGCTACACCTTC. The chain combines TRBV5-4 with TRBJ1-2; TRBD1 might be the D (5 bases). The CDR3 is 16 amino acids. The V end was cut by 0 bases, the J end by 3 bases, with 15 bases between. Germline CDR1 and CDR2: SGHNT and YYREEE (reference sequence).

In its sample, this clone was seen a few times. V usage is TRBV2 and J usage is TRBJ2-2; D might be TRBD1 (5 bases). CDR3 length equals 15 residues. The germline V gene has CDR1 SNHLY and CDR2 FYNNEI. Deletions cut 2 bases from V and 3 bases from J, with 10 bases between. The CDR3 DNA reads as TGTGCCAGCAGTGAATCAGGGTTGGACACCGGGGAGCTGTTTTTT. This codes for CASSESGLDTGELFF.

The sample holds one count of this clone. The chain employs TRBV7-9 and TRBJ1-5, with D possibly matching TRBD1 (6 bases). V shed 0 bases and J shed 7 bases, with 10 bases lying between them. CDR1 and CDR2 from the germline V gene are SEHNR and FQNEAQ (reference sequence). The CDR3 loop spans 14 amino acids. CDR3: CASSLAGGKQPQHF. CDR3 nucleotide sequence: TGTGCCAGCAGCTTAGCAGGGGGGAAACAGCCCCAGCATTTT.

The CDR3: CASSLIIEHRVYNEQFF. CDR3 coding DNA: TGTGCCAGCAGTTTAATAATTGAGCACAGGGTATACAATGAGCAGTTCTTC. The V call is TRBV27, the J call TRBJ2-1; D is possibly TRBD1 (6 bases). This CDR3 contains 17 residues. The germline V and J ends were trimmed by 2 bases and 4 bases, with 18 bases remaining between them. Per germline, CDR1 MNHEY and CDR2 SMNVEV (reference sequence).

The chain carries TRBV19 and TRBJ2-7, with unresolved D. CDR1 and CDR2 from the germline V gene are LNHDA and SQIVND (reference sequence). The ends were cut back, 3 bases at V and 7 bases at J, with 13 bases in the middle. This CDR3 contains 13 residues. The CDR3, as DNA: TGTGCCAGTAGTATGACGACCCGAGAGGAGCAGTACTTC. The encoded protein is CASSMTTREEQYF.

J is TRBJ2-5 and V is TRBV4-2; TRBD2 is a possible D gene (5 bases). The CDR3 is 15 amino acids. Trimming shortened V by 5 bases and J by 5 bases, and 18 bases separated the two germline ends. Germline values: CDR1 LGHNA, CDR2 YNFKEQ. CDR3 nucleotide sequence: TGTGCCAGCAGCTCAACGAACCGAGCGGAGGAGACCCAGTACTTC. Protein: CASSSTNRAEETQYF.

The sample holds a few counts of this clone. J is TRBJ2-5 and V is TRBV5-1; 9 nucleotides align to TRBD1. J lost 3 bases, V lost 2 bases, and 5 bases had no gene match. CDR1 is SGHRS, CDR2 YFSETQ, per germline. This CDR3 contains 15 residues. The DNA for the CDR3 is TGCGCCAGCAGCTTATGGGACAGGGTTAAAGAGACCCAGTACTTC. It is translated as CASSLWDRVKETQYF.

The chain carries TRBV11-2 and TRBJ1-2, with a weak D call TRBD1 (6 bases). From germline, CDR1 is SGHAT and CDR2 FQNNGV. The CDR3 is 13 amino acids. The germline V and J ends were trimmed by 5 bases and 1 base, with 8 bases remaining between them. The CDR3 nucleotides are TGTGCCAGCAGCCCGGACAGTAACTATGGCTACACCTTC. This codes for CASSPDSNYGYTF.

This chain uses TRBV29-1 with TRBJ1-1; a weak D match, TRBD1 (6 bases). Trimming removed 7 bases at V and 5 bases at J, with 23 bases between. This CDR3 has 15 amino acids. Per germline, CDR1 SQVTM and CDR2 ANQGSEA. CDR3 amino acids: CSGASVNRAKTEAFF. CDR3 sequence (DNA): TGCAGCGGGGCGAGCGTTAACAGGGCCAAAACTGAAGCTTTCTTT.

This rearrangement joins TRBV4-3 to TRBJ1-5, with D hard to call. Trimming shortened V by 1 base and J by 1 base, and 11 bases separated the two germline ends. Germline CDR1 and CDR2: LGHNA and YSLEER. The CDR3 loop spans 16 amino acids. The CDR3 nucleotides read TGCGCCAGCAGCCAAGCCCCTGGTGGGAGCAATCAGCCCCAGCATTTT. Protein sequence: CASSQAPGGSNQPQHF.

The chain carries TRBV5-1 and TRBJ1-1, with no clear D. This CDR3 comprises 13 residues. The germline CDR1 and CDR2 sequences are SGHRS and YFSETQ. Trimming removed 4 bases from V and 1 base from J, with 8 bases in between. The CDR3 DNA sequence: TGCGCCAGCAGCGAACCACCGAACACTGAAGCTTTCTTT. Its protein product is CASSEPPNTEAFF.

This clone was counted a few times. The genes are TRBV29-1 and TRBJ2-5, with D uncertain. Germline CDR1 reads SQVTM; CDR2 reads ANQGSEA. The CDR3 is made up of 12 amino acids. The germline V and J ends were trimmed by 6 bases and 5 bases, with 13 bases remaining between them. The CDR3 sequence is CSVALGYETQYF. The CDR3 DNA is TGCAGCGTGGCCCTTGGGTATGAGACCCAGTACTTC.

Only a few counts were recorded for this clone. The J gene is TRBJ2-3, the V gene TRBV6-1; a weak D match, TRBD1 (7 bases). Germline values: CDR1 MNHNS, CDR2 SASEGT. Between the trimmed V and J ends, which lost 8 bases and 4 bases, there was a span of 16 bases. The CDR3 has 14 residues. The CDR3 DNA is TGTGCCAGCCGGGAGACAGGGAATTCAGATACGCAGTATTTT. It specifies CASRETGNSDTQYF.

The CDR3 sequence is CASSVRSNSPDEQFF. As DNA, the CDR3 is TGTGCCAGCAGCGTTAGGAGCAACTCACCCGATGAGCAGTTCTTC. The V call is TRBV7-2, the J call TRBJ2-1; D gene ambiguous. CDR1 SGHTA and CDR2 FQGNSA come from the germline V gene. Deletions cut 5 bases from V and 8 bases from J, with 19 bases between. The CDR3 is 15 residues long.

The chain couples TRBV2 to TRBJ2-3, with D possibly TRBD1 on 6 matching bases. The CDR3 is 17 amino acids. Trimming shortened V by 4 bases and J by 0 bases, and 17 bases separated the two germline ends. From germline, CDR1 is SNHLY and CDR2 FYNNEI. The CDR3 reads CASSGRGPPSSTDTQYF. The CDR3 DNA reads TGTGCCAGCAGTGGCAGGGGTCCCCCATCTAGCACAGATACGCAGTATTTT.

The chain couples TRBV11-2 to TRBJ1-2; D is unresolved. Germline CDR1 and CDR2: SGHAT and FQNNGV. This CDR3 has 12 residues. The V end lost 8 bases, the J end lost 5 bases, and 12 bases lay between the germline ends. The CDR3 DNA reads as TGTGCCAGCGGTGTGGGGATGTATGGCTACACCTTC. Its translation is CASGVGMYGYTF.

The V call is TRBV7-6, the J call TRBJ2-1; no firm D call. The V end lost 0 bases, the J end lost 3 bases, and 12 bases lay between the germline ends. In germline, CDR1 is SGHVS, CDR2 FNYEAQ. This CDR3 has 16 residues. Here the CDR3 reads CASSLASNLIYNEQFF. CDR3 coding DNA: TGTGCCAGCAGCTTAGCGTCTAACCTAATCTACAATGAGCAGTTCTTC.

This clone was seen a few times. The chain uses TRBV18 and TRBJ2-6, with D possibly being TRBD1 (6 bases). From germline, CDR1 is KGHSH and CDR2 LQKENI. Trimming left V 3 bases short and J 0 bases short, with 18 bases between. The CDR3 runs 19 residues. CDR3 DNA sequence: TGTGCCAGCTCACCTTACCGGCAGGGGCTGAGCTCTGGGGCCAACGTCCTGACTTTC. Translated, it gives CASSPYRQGLSSGANVLTF.